The rows below give T cell receptor beta chains drawn from one sample of a study of CD8 T cells in Susac syndrome. Via MiXCR, TCRdb re-called the immunoSEQ multiplex PCR reads, giving one row per CDR3 protein. The table includes roughly 150,000 distinct CDR3 sequences, roughly 96% detected once. The sequenced sample consisted of CD8+ T cells from PBMCs. These receptors came from a human donor with multiple sclerosis. Both conserved end residues are part of each CDR3. Fields, in order: D gene, J gene, clone size, V gene, CDR3 protein, CDR3 DNA. A D gene is named only where the DNA matches it firmly. Size is omitted from some rows. Given values are once, few, many or a class for expanded clones.

>-|TRBJ2-2|-|TRBV7-2
CASSLEVKRVNTGELFF
TGTGCCAGCAGCTTAGAGGTTAAGCGGGTGAACACCGGGGAGCTGTTTTTT
>-|TRBJ1-1|-|TRBV7-9
CASSRQVWNTEAFF
TGTGCCAGCAGCCGACAGGTCTGGAACACTGAAGCTTTCTTT
>TRBD2|TRBJ2-1|-|TRBV5-1
CASSLGLAEFF
TGCGCCAGCAGCTTGGGACTAGCGGAGTTCTTC
>-|TRBJ1-1|once|TRBV15
CATSRTGGYTEAFF
TGTGCCACCAGCAGAACTGGGGGATACACTGAAGCTTTCTTT
>-|TRBJ2-2|-|TRBV29-1
CSVEAAKAGANTGELFF
TGCAGCGTTGAAGCCGCCAAAGCGGGCGCGAACACCGGGGAGCTGTTTTTT
>-|TRBJ1-1|-|TRBV30
CAWGGGSWNTEAFF
TGTGCCTGGGGTGGAGGCAGTTGGAACACTGAAGCTTTCTTT
>-|TRBJ2-1|-|TRBV14
CASSSGRNNEQFF
TGTGCCAGCAGCTCGGGACGTAACAATGAGCAGTTCTTC
>-|TRBJ2-7|-|TRBV20-1
CSARQYVTSYEQYF
TGCAGTGCCCGCCAGTACGTGACCTCGTACGAGCAGTACTTC
>-|TRBJ2-1|-|TRBV9
CASSVESGISSYNEQFF
TGTGCCAGCAGCGTAGAGTCCGGGATAAGCTCCTACAATGAGCAGTTCTTC
>TRBD1|TRBJ2-1|-|TRBV7-2
CARDVGDSQFF
TGTGCCAGGGACGTGGGGGACAGTCAGTTCTTC
>TRBD1|TRBJ2-7|-|TRBV7-2
CASSPRDRAMVEQYF
TGTGCCAGCAGCCCAAGGGACAGGGCGATGGTCGAGCAGTACTTC
>-|TRBJ1-2|-|TRBV20-1
CSAREKAVVASYGYTF
TGCAGTGCTAGAGAAAAGGCCGTGGTAGCTAGCTATGGCTACACCTTC
>-|TRBJ2-4|-|TRBV3-1
CASSGGPKDIQYF
TGTGCCAGCAGCGGGGGGCCGAAGGACATTCAGTACTTC
>-|TRBJ1-1|-|TRBV5-4
CASRRTGLGTEAFF
TGTGCCAGCAGGCGTACAGGGTTGGGCACTGAAGCTTTCTTT
>TRBD1|TRBJ1-5|-|TRBV6-1
CASGRLGQGQPQHF
TGTGCCAGCGGCCGACTTGGACAGGGCCAGCCCCAGCATTTT
>TRBD2|TRBJ2-3|-|TRBV6-1
CASRSVSSGPTDTQYF
TGTGCCAGCAGGTCCGTGAGTAGCGGGCCCACAGATACGCAGTATTTT
>TRBD2|TRBJ2-5|-|TRBV7-9
CASSRSGVETQYF
TGTGCCAGCAGCCGTAGCGGGGTAGAGACCCAGTACTTC
>-|TRBJ1-5|-|TRBV20-1
CSARGVSDSNQPQHF
TGCAGTGCTAGAGGGGTATCCGATAGCAATCAGCCCCAGCATTTT
>TRBD1|TRBJ1-2|-|TRBV28
CASSPGQGSSYGYTF
TGTGCCAGCAGTCCAGGACAGGGGAGTAGCTATGGCTACACCTTC
>-|TRBJ1-5|few|TRBV2
CASSDTGSNQPQHF
TGTGCCAGCAGTGATACAGGGAGCAATCAGCCCCAGCATTTT
>-|TRBJ2-2|-|TRBV29-1
CSVEDSTDGELFF
TGCAGCGTTGAAGACTCAACAGACGGGGAGCTGTTTTTT
>-|TRBJ1-1|-|TRBV20-1
CSARWGMNTEAFF
TGCAGTGCTAGATGGGGGATGAACACTGAAGCTTTCTTT
>-|TRBJ1-1|-|TRBV5-1
CASSLGPGQNTEAFF
TGCGCCAGCAGCCTGGGGCCGGGGCAGAACACTGAAGCTTTCTTT
>TRBD1|TRBJ2-7|-|TRBV30
CAWRGQGGEQYF
TGTGCCTGGAGAGGACAGGGAGGCGAGCAGTACTTC
>-|TRBJ1-5|-|TRBV15
CATSRGRDSNQPQHF
TGTGCCACCAGCAGAGGACGGGATAGCAATCAGCCCCAGCATTTT
>-|TRBJ1-5|-|TRBV15
CATSSSGGSNQPQHF
TGTGCCACCAGCAGCAGTGGGGGGAGCAATCAGCCCCAGCATTTT
>-|TRBJ2-3|-|TRBV7-3
CASSLTAGVGDTQYF
TGTGCCAGCAGCTTAACCGCCGGCGTCGGAGATACGCAGTATTTT
>-|TRBJ1-2|-|TRBV14
CASSPYLGKDYGYTF
TGTGCCAGCAGCCCCTATCTGGGCAAGGACTATGGCTACACCTTC
>-|TRBJ1-1|-|TRBV27
CASSPLGDYTEAFF
TGTGCCAGCAGCCCGCTAGGGGATTACACTGAAGCTTTCTTT
>-|TRBJ1-1|once|TRBV7-9
CASSLGSRRDTEAFF
TGTGCCAGCAGCTTAGGGTCCCGGCGGGACACTGAAGCTTTCTTT
>TRBD1|TRBJ1-1|-|TRBV29-1
CSLMGQGAEAFF
TGCAGCTTAATGGGACAGGGAGCGGAAGCTTTCTTT
>TRBD1|TRBJ1-1|-|TRBV11-3
CASSLSWTGMNTEAFF
TGTGCCAGCAGCTTATCCTGGACAGGGATGAACACTGAAGCTTTCTTT
>TRBD1|TRBJ1-2|-|TRBV9
CASSGTGGYTF
TGTGCCAGCAGCGGGACAGGCGGCTACACCTTC
>-|TRBJ2-1|-|TRBV29-1
CSGVIGTPGNEQFF
TGCAGCGGAGTCATAGGGACTCCCGGGAATGAGCAGTTCTTC
>-|TRBJ2-7|-|TRBV4-2
CASSQESAVRGEQYF
TGTGCCAGCAGCCAAGAATCGGCAGTGCGTGGCGAGCAGTACTTC
>-|TRBJ2-2|-|TRBV12-3/TRBV12-4
CASSLGPILSANTGELFF
TGTGCCAGCAGTTTGGGACCCATTCTTTCCGCGAACACCGGGGAGCTGTTTTTT
>-|TRBJ1-1|-|TRBV20-1
CSARPGGNTEAFF
TGCAGTGCTAGGCCAGGAGGGAACACTGAAGCTTTCTTT
>-|TRBJ1-1|-|TRBV3-1
CASSQGFTGRNTEAFF
TGTGCCAGCAGCCAGGGGTTTACGGGGAGGAACACTGAAGCTTTCTTT
>TRBD1|TRBJ1-2|-|TRBV30
CAWRQGYYGYTF
TGTGCCTGGCGACAGGGATACTATGGCTACACCTTC
>TRBD2|TRBJ2-3|once|TRBV7-2
CASSFSIAGRTDTQYF
TGTGCCAGCAGCTTTAGTATAGCGGGGCGCACAGATACGCAGTATTTT
>TRBD2|TRBJ2-2|-|TRBV29-1
CSVIGGGPPSPGELFF
TGCAGCGTTATTGGCGGGGGGCCCCCCAGCCCCGGGGAGCTGTTTTTT
>-|TRBJ2-5|-|TRBV29-1
CSVEAVRQETQYF
TGCAGCGTTGAAGCGGTCAGGCAAGAGACCCAGTACTTC
>-|TRBJ1-5|-|TRBV15
CATSRDLEGTRQPQHF
TGTGCCACCAGCAGAGATCTGGAAGGGACGCGGCAGCCCCAGCATTTT
>TRBD2|TRBJ2-3|-|TRBV30
CAWSVGGGAGDTQYF
TGTGCCTGGAGTGTCGGCGGGGGAGCCGGAGATACGCAGTATTTT
>-|TRBJ1-1|-|TRBV18
CASSPQALDTEAFF
TGTGCCAGCTCACCACAGGCCTTGGACACTGAAGCTTTCTTT
>TRBD1|TRBJ1-5|-|TRBV9
CASSVRDSYQPQHF
TGTGCCAGCAGTGTCCGGGACAGCTATCAGCCCCAGCATTTT
>-|TRBJ1-2|-|TRBV20-1
CSADPNRGAGGYTF
TGCAGTGCCGACCCCAATCGGGGCGCGGGTGGCTACACCTTC
>TRBD1|TRBJ2-2|-|TRBV15
CATGGQYATGELFF
TGTGCCACCGGGGGACAGTACGCTACCGGGGAGCTGTTTTTT
>TRBD1|TRBJ2-1|-|TRBV27
CASGMTGGGNEQFF
TGTGCCAGCGGAATGACAGGGGGCGGGAATGAGCAGTTCTTC
>-|TRBJ2-3|-|TRBV19
CATEADTQYF
TGTGCCACAGAGGCAGATACGCAGTATTTT
>-|TRBJ1-1|-|TRBV15
CATRGQGPKRNEAFF
TGTGCCACCAGAGGCCAGGGACCCAAACGTAATGAAGCTTTCTTT
>-|TRBJ1-5|-|TRBV27
CASSLLDGNQPQHF
TGTGCCAGCAGTTTATTGGACGGGAATCAGCCCCAGCATTTT
>TRBD1|TRBJ2-5|-|TRBV7-9
CASSPGQGETQYF
TGTGCCAGCAGCCCTGGACAGGGAGAGACCCAGTACTTC